This T cell receptor (beta chain) was profiled in a study of T cell changes during pregnancy in multiple sclerosis. Sequencing used immunoSEQ multiplex PCR; TCRdb keeps in-frame clones, though not all of them. The repertoire holds around 75,000 clones, with roughly nine tenths as singletons. With 1 base removed from V and 2 bases from J, the gap between germline ends came to 14 bases. The CDR3 has 16 amino acids. Per the germline V gene, CDR1 is SGHTA and CDR2 is FQGTGA. The chain employs TRBV7-3 and TRBJ2-5; D possibly corresponds to TRBD2 (7 bases). This specimen was CD4+ T cells from peripheral blood mononuclear cells, taken in the third trimester of pregnancy. The sequence was collected from a female donor in good health, enrolled as a control in a pregnancy study. CDR3: CASSLITRGHQETQYF. The DNA for the CDR3 is TGTGCCAGCAGCTTAATAACGCGGGGGCATCAAGAGACCCAGTACTTC.